These 26 T cell receptor beta chains were sequenced from one sample in a study of CD8 T cells in ankylosing spondylitis. TCRdb redid the calling of the 5' RACE reads with MiXCR, one entry per CDR3 protein. The sample has around 150,000 distinct CDR3 sequences; around 42% are singletons. The sequencing sample was made of synovial fluid, either unsorted or a sorted T cell fraction (not recorded which). All receptors derive from a male donor with ankylosing spondylitis.

The chain couples TRBV5-1 to TRBJ1-4; TRBD1 agrees at 9 bases. CDR1 and CDR2 (germline): SGHRS, YFSETQ. J was trimmed by 8 bases and V by 3 bases; bases with no gene match: 17. This CDR3 contains 18 residues. Written as DNA, the CDR3 is TGCGCCAGCAGCTCGCAGTCCCGGGACAGGGCACGAAGCGAAAAACTGTTTTTT. Translated, it gives CASSSQSRDRARSEKLFF.

The rearrangement links TRBV6-4 to TRBJ2-3; D unclear. CDR3 length: 14 residues. The germline gives CDR1 MRHNA, CDR2 SNTAGT. With 2 bases removed from V and 1 base from J, the gap between germline ends came to 7 bases. The CDR3 protein is CASSDASGTDTQYF. CDR3 nucleotides: TGTGCCAGCAGTGACGCCTCTGGCACAGATACGCAGTATTTT.

The gene calls are TRBV28 and TRBJ2-1; TRBD1 might be the D (6 bases). The V end was cut by 5 bases, the J end by 0 bases, with 11 bases between. The CDR3 contains 15 residues. Germline V gene sequence: CDR1 MDHEN, CDR2 SYDVKM. CDR3 loop: CASSPPGDSYNEQFF. The CDR3 DNA follows: TGTGCCAGCAGTCCCCCAGGGGACTCCTACAATGAGCAGTTCTTC.

This clonotype was picked up a small number of times. V is TRBV10-3 and J is TRBJ2-5, with D possibly being TRBD1 (5 bases). CDR1 ENHRY and CDR2 SYGVKD come from the germline V gene. There are 15 residues in the CDR3. Trimming removed 0 bases from V and 5 bases from J, with 13 bases in between. CDR3 in amino acids: CAISESASQAETQYF. Here the CDR3 DNA reads TGTGCCATCAGTGAGTCGGCCTCACAGGCGGAGACCCAGTACTTC.

The chain joins TRBV6-1 to TRBJ1-2; no clear D gene. The CDR3 is 13 amino acids. CDR1 is MNHNS and CDR2 is SASEGT in the germline V gene. Trimming removed 2 bases at V and 4 bases at J, with 8 bases between. The CDR3 here is CASSEPGSYGYTF. The CDR3, as DNA: TGTGCCAGCAGTGAACCCGGCAGCTATGGCTACACCTTC.

This clonotype was seen a few times. CDR3 residues: CAIRTGNFDYGYTF. CDR3 DNA: TGTGCCATCAGGACAGGGAACTTTGACTATGGCTACACCTTC. The chain joins TRBV10-3 to TRBJ1-2, with 7 bases that match TRBD1. This CDR3 spans 14 amino acids. Germline lookup yields CDR1 ENHRY and CDR2 SYGVKD. V lost 6 bases, J lost 3 bases, and 7 bases stayed unmatched.

The V call is TRBV20-1, the J call TRBJ1-1; possibly TRBD1 for D (6 bases). The CDR3 is made up of 14 amino acids. CDR1 is DFQATT, CDR2 SNEGSKA, per germline (reference sequence). The CDR3 loop is CSQNGAGEWTEAFF. The CDR3 DNA sequence: TGCAGCCAGAACGGGGCAGGGGAGTGGACTGAAGCTTTCTTT.

The chain has TRBV12-3 or TRBV12-4 and TRBJ1-2; D perhaps matches TRBD1 (5 bases). CDR3 length: 16 residues. Trimming removed 2 bases from V and 3 bases from J, with 16 bases in between. The CDR3, as DNA: TGTGCCAGCAGTTTACTCCGGGACGGAGGGGACTATGGCTACACCTTC. The encoded protein is CASSLLRDGGDYGYTF.

The CDR3 sequence is CASSPRGYSNQPQHF. For the CDR3, the DNA is TGTGCCAGCAGCCCCAGGGGATATAGCAATCAGCCCCAGCATTTT. The rearrangement joins TRBV12-3 or TRBV12-4 to TRBJ1-5; the D gene is possibly TRBD1 (6 bases). V was pared by 6 bases and J by 0 bases, with 12 bases between. The CDR3 runs 15 residues.

This clonotype was seen a few times. V is TRBV5-1 and J is TRBJ2-2; D uncertain. Germline assignment: CDR1 SGHRS and CDR2 YFSETQ. The V gene lost 9 bases and the J gene lost 6 bases, with 15 bases spanning the gap. This CDR3 comprises 13 residues. The CDR3, as DNA: TGCGCCATCCCCCCCTGTTGGGCCGGGGAGCTGTTTTTT. Amino acid sequence: CAIPPCWAGELFF.

This clonotype was counted between two and nine times. J is TRBJ1-5 and V is TRBV7-9, with TRBD1 as a possible D gene (5 bases). The CDR3 runs 14 residues. Per the germline V gene, CDR1 is SEHNR and CDR2 is FQNEAQ (reference sequence). V lost 5 bases and J 1 base, leaving 9 bases between the germline ends. This chain's CDR3 is CASSPEGSNQPQHF. CDR3 bases: TGTGCCAGCAGCCCCGAGGGGAGCAATCAGCCCCAGCATTTT.

The genes are TRBV4-1 and TRBJ2-1, with D unresolved. V lost 0 bases, J lost 7 bases, and 4 bases lay in between. CDR3 size: 12 residues. Per the germline V gene, CDR1 is MGHRA and CDR2 is YSYEKL. CDR3 nucleotide sequence: TGCGCCAGCAGCCAAGATTCTAATGAGCAGTTCTTC. This encodes CASSQDSNEQFF.

The chain carries TRBV12-3 or TRBV12-4 and TRBJ1-6, with TRBD1 identical over 11 bases. V shed 6 bases and J 8 bases; nucleotides not matched to a gene: 3. This CDR3 is 14 amino acids long. The CDR3 loop is CASRRDRGYSPLHF. CDR3 DNA sequence: TGTGCCAGCAGACGGGACAGGGGGTATTCACCCCTCCACTTT.

This clonotype was detected a few times. The chain is built from TRBV12-3 or TRBV12-4 and TRBJ1-1; D is perhaps TRBD1 (6 bases). Trimming shortened V by 3 bases and J by 3 bases, and 8 bases separated the two germline ends. CDR3 length: 13 residues. CDR3 loop: CASSFSGDTEAFF. CDR3 in DNA: TGTGCCAGCAGTTTTTCAGGGGACACTGAAGCTTTCTTT.

The chain recombines TRBV11-2 with TRBJ2-7; 12 nucleotides align to TRBD2. Germline V CDR1 and CDR2: SGHAT, FQNNGV. V gave up 5 bases and J gave up 4 bases; unmatched junction bases: 9. This CDR3 spans 16 amino acids. The CDR3 DNA reads TGTGCCAGCAGCCCGAGACTAGCGGGGGCTTTTTACGAGCAGTACTTC. Its translation: CASSPRLAGAFYEQYF.

V is TRBV28 and J is TRBJ2-7; 7 bases agree with TRBD1. The CDR3 extends over 14 amino acids. The germline V gene encodes CDR1 MDHEN and CDR2 SYDVKM. Unmatched junction bases numbered 11, after V lost 10 bases and J lost 2 bases. CDR3 residues: CAIQIRDRTYEQYF. CDR3 nucleotide sequence: TGTGCCATCCAAATTCGGGACAGAACCTACGAGCAGTACTTC.

This chain connects TRBV5-1 to TRBJ2-7; D not resolved. The CDR3 has 16 residues. V lost 2 bases, J lost 0 bases, and 15 bases lay in between. Germline V gene lookup returns CDR1 SGHRS and CDR2 YFSETQ. In DNA form, the CDR3 reads TGCGCCAGCAGCTTCCGCGTGGCAGAGAGCTCCTACGAGCAGTACTTC. Its protein product is CASSFRVAESSYEQYF.

The chain employs TRBV10-3 and TRBJ2-7, with D perhaps given as TRBD1 or TRBD2 (5 bases each). Germline V gene lookup returns CDR1 ENHRY and CDR2 SYGVKD. The CDR3 runs to 15 residues. Deletions cut 6 bases from V and 1 base from J, with 16 bases between. As DNA, the CDR3 is TGTGCCATCAGGGTCCCCCGGGACGGTTCCTACGAGCAGTACTTC. Protein sequence: CAIRVPRDGSYEQYF.

The chain uses TRBV12-3 or TRBV12-4 and TRBJ1-4; no definite D call. The CDR3 is 16 amino acids. The ends were cut back, 5 bases at V and 5 bases at J, with 18 bases in the middle. CDR3 region: CASSKILGLPNEKLFF. CDR3 bases: TGTGCCAGCAGTAAGATCCTAGGGCTTCCAAATGAAAAACTGTTTTTT.

This clonotype was seen ten or more times. The chain is built from TRBV3-1 and TRBJ2-5; D not certain. Germline V lookup: CDR1 LGHDT, CDR2 YNNKEL (reference sequence). This CDR3 spans 15 amino acids. V was trimmed by 0 bases and J by 2 bases, leaving 10 bases between them. In DNA, the CDR3 is TGTGCCAGCAGCCAAGATCTTCGGCGTCAAGAGACCCAGTACTTC. Translation gives CASSQDLRRQETQYF.

V gene TRBV6-1 combines with J gene TRBJ1-5, with TRBD1 matching 8 bases. Trimming at V came to 7 bases and at J to 3 bases, leaving 5 bases not matched to a gene. Germline V gene sequence: CDR1 MNHNS, CDR2 SASEGT. This CDR3 is 14 amino acids long. The CDR3, as DNA: TGTGCCAGCACTACAGGGGGATTCAATCAGCCCCAGCATTTT. Its translation is CASTTGGFNQPQHF.

In its sample, this clonotype was seen a few times. In nucleotides, the CDR3 is TGCGCCAGCAGCCAAGATCAAGGAGCCAGTAGCAATCAGCCCCAGCATTTT. Protein product: CASSQDQGASSNQPQHF. The rearrangement joins TRBV4-1 to TRBJ1-5; no firm D call. V was cut by 0 bases and J by 0 bases, with 12 bases left in between. The CDR3 is 17 residues long. Germline lookup yields CDR1 MGHRA and CDR2 YSYEKL.

The chain employs TRBV10-3 and TRBJ2-7; possibly TRBD1 for D (6 bases). V was pared by 8 bases and J by 2 bases, with 13 bases between. Germline V gene sequence: CDR1 ENHRY, CDR2 SYGVKD. The CDR3 covers 13 residues. The CDR3 DNA is TGTGCCATCGGGCGCAGGGGTACCTACGAGCAGTACTTC. It is translated as CAIGRRGTYEQYF.

This chain joins TRBV6-5 and TRBJ1-2; D may be TRBD1 (5 bases). CDR3 length: 13 residues. CDR1 is MNHEY and CDR2 is SVGAGI in the germline V gene. Deletions cut 2 bases from V and 3 bases from J, with 7 bases between. CDR3 loop: CASSYDSDYGYTF. The CDR3 coding sequence is TGTGCCAGCAGTTACGACAGCGACTATGGCTACACCTTC.

This chain links TRBV5-1 with TRBJ1-2; 7 bases are shared with TRBD1. This CDR3 is built from 20 residues. Germline CDR1 SGHRS, CDR2 YFSETQ. The trim removed 0 bases at V and 5 bases at J, leaving 22 bases unmatched. CDR3 residues: CASSLDVFEGQRLGLYGYTF. CDR3 in DNA: TGCGCCAGCAGCTTGGACGTTTTTGAGGGACAGCGGCTGGGATTATATGGCTACACCTTC.

This clonotype showed up just a few times. V gene TRBV12-3 or TRBV12-4 combines with J gene TRBJ1-3; D remains ambiguous. Trimming shortened V by 2 bases and J by 0 bases, and 11 bases separated the two germline ends. The CDR3 consists of 16 residues. DNA for the CDR3: TGTGCCAGCAGTTTAAGGTTTCGGATCTCTGGAAACACCATATATTTT. Encoded protein: CASSLRFRISGNTIYF.